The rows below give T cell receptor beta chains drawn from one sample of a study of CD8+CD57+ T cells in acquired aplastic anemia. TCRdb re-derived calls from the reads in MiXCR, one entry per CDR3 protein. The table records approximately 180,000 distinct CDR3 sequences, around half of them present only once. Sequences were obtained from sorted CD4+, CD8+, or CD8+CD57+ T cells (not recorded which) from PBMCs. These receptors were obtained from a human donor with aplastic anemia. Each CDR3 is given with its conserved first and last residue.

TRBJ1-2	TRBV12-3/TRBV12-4	CASSPRGPFWGYTF
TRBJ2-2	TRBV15	CATSREEGARNTGEPSF
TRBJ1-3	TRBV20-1	CSARDYGGNTIYF
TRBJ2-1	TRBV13	CASSSSFGTSVNEQFF
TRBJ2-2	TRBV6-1	CASSDMAGELFF
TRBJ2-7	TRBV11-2	CASSLADPYEQYF
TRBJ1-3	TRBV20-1	CSARTAGNTIYF
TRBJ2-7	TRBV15	CATSWPAGSGEQYF
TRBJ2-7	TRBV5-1	CASSSLSYEQYF
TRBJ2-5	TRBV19	CASSQTVYQEAQHF
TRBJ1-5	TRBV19	CASSSEGVNQPQHF
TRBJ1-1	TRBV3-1	CASSQVGVEAFF
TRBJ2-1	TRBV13	CASSYSGAPYNEQFF
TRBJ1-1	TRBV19	CASRKDRRNTEAFF